This TCR beta chain was captured by sequencing in a study of shared clonotypes between healthy human individuals. Whole-study findings and limits: Even with large depth, rarefaction showed that sorted-subset sequencing was incomplete. On the whole, naive subsets had larger estimated richness than memory subsets had. Unshared clonotypes carried lower generation probabilities than those common to all four donors.

Naive CD8 cells comprised CD45RO-negative, CCR7-positively selected cells, excluding terminally differentiated effector memory CD45RA+ cells. The repertoire was sequenced with immunoSEQ multiplex PCR; TCRdb's copy has only in-frame clones and lacks some. This sample has just over 2,000,000 clones, with roughly 95% found just once. From germline, CDR1 is LGHNA and CDR2 YSLEER. V shed 1 base and J 2 bases; nucleotides not matched to a gene: 21. The CDR3 totals 21 residues. As for this clone: The antigen remains unidentified. This same CDR3 is encoded by further DNA sequences in the sample.

Sequenced material: naive CD8+ T cells sorted from blood. The clonotype originates from a man aged 18-30 years in good health. The chain has TRBV4-3 and TRBJ2-7, with 9 bases matching TRBD2. CDR3 loop: CASSQVETSGDPGRVAYEQYF. CDR3 nucleotide sequence: TGCGCCAGCAGCCAAGTCGAGACTAGCGGAGATCCTGGGCGGGTGGCCTACGAGCAGTACTTC.